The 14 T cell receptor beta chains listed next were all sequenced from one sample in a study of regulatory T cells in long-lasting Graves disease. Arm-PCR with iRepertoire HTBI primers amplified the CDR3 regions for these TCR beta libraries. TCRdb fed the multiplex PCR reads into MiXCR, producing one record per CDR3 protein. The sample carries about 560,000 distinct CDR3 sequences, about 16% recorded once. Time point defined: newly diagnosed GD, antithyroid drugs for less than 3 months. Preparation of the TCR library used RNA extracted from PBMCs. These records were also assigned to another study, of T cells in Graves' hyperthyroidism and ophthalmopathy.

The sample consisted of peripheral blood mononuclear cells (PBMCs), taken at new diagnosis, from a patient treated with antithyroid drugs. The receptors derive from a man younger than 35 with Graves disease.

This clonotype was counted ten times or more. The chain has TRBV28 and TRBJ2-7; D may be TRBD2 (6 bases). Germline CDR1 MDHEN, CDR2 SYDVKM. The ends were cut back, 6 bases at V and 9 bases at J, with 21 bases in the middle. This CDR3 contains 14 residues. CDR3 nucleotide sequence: TGTGCCAGCAGCTTGGGAACGGGGGTTATAGGGCAGTACTTC. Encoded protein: CASSLGTGVIGQYF. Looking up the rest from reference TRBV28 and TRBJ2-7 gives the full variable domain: DVKVTQSSRYLVKRTGEKVFLECVQDMDHENMFWYRQDPGLGLRLIYFSYDVKMKEKGDIPEGYSVSREKKERFSLILESASTNQTSMYLCASSLGTGVIGQYFGPGTRLTVT.

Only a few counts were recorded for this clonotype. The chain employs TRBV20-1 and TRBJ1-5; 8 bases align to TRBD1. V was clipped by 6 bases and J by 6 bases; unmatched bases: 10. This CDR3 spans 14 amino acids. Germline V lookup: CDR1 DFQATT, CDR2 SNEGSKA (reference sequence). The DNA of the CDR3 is TGCAGTGCCAGGGGGACAGGACACCGTCAGCCCCAGCATTTT. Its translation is CSARGTGHRQPQHF.

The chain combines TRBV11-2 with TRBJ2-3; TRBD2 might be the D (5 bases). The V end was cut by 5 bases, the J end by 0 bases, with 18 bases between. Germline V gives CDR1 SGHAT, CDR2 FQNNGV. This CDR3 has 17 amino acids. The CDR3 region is CASSISGPADSTDTQYF. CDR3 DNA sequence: TGTGCCAGCAGCATCTCCGGACCAGCGGACAGCACAGATACGCAGTATTTT. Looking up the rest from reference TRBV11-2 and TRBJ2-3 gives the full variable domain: EAGVAQSPRYKIIEKRQSVAFWCNPISGHATLYWYQQILGQGPKLLIQFQNNGVVDDSQLPKDRFSAERLKGVDSTLKIQPAKLEDSAVYLCASSISGPADSTDTQYFGPGTRLTVL.

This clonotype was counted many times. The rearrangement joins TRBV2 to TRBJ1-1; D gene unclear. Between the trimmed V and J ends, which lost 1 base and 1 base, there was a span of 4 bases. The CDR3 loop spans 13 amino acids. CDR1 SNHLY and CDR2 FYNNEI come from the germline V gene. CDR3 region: CASSEGTNTEAFF. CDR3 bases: TGTGCCAGCAGTGAAGGGACGAACACTGAAGCTTTCTTT.

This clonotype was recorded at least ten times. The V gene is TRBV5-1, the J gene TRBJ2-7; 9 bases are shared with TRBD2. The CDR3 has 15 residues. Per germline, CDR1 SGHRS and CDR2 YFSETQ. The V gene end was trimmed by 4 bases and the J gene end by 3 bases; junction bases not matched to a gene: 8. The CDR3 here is CASSPGDSGGYEQYF. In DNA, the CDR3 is TGCGCCAGCAGCCCCGGGGATAGCGGGGGCTACGAGCAGTACTTC.

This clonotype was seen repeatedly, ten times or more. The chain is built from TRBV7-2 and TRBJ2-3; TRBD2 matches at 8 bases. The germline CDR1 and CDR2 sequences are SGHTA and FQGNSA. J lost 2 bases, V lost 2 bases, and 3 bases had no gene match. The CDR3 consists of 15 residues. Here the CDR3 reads CASSLQRGNTDTQYF. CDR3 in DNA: TGTGCCAGCAGCTTACAGCGGGGGAACACAGATACGCAGTATTTT. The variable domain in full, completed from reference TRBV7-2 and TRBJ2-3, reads GAGVSQSPSNKVTEKGKDVELRCDPISGHTALYWYRQSLGQGLEFLIYFQGNSAPDKSGLPSDRFSAERTGGSVSTLTIQRTQQEDSAVYLCASSLQRGNTDTQYFGPGTRLTVL.

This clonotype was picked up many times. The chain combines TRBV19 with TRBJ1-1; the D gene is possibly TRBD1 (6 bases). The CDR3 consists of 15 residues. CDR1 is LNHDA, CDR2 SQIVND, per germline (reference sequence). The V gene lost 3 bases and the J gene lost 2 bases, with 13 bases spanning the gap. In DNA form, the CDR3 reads TGTGCCAGTAGTATCGGGGCGGGGGCCAACACTGAAGCTTTCTTT. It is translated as CASSIGAGANTEAFF.

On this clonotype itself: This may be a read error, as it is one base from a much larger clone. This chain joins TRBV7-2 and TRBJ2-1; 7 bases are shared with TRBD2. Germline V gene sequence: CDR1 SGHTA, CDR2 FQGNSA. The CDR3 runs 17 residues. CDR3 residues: CDSSLAVAGVARDEQFF. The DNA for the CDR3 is TGTGACAGCAGCTTAGCTGTCGCGGGAGTAGCGAGAGATGAGCAGTTCTTC.

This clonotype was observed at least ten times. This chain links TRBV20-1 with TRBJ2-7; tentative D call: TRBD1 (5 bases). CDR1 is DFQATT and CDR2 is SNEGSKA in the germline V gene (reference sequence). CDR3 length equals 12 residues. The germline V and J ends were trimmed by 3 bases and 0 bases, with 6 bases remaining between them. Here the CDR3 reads CSARDNSYEQYF. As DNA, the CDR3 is TGCAGTGCTAGGGACAACTCCTACGAGCAGTACTTC.

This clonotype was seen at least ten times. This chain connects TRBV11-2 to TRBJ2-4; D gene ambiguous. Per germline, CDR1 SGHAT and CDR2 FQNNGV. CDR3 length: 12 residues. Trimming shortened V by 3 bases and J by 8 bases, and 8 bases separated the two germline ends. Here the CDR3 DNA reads TGTGCCAGCAGCTTCGACCGGTACATTCAGTACTTC. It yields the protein CASSFDRYIQYF. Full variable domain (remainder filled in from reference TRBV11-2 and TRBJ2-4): EAGVAQSPRYKIIEKRQSVAFWCNPISGHATLYWYQQILGQGPKLLIQFQNNGVVDDSQLPKDRFSAERLKGVDSTLKIQPAKLEDSAVYLCASSFDRYIQYFGAGTRLSVL.

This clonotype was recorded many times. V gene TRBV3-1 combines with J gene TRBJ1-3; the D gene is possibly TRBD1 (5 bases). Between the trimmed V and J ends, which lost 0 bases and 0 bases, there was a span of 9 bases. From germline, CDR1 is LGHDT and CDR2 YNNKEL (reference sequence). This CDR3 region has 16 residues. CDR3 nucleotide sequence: TGTGCCAGCAGCCAAGATCTGGGGGGCTCTGGAAACACCATATATTTT. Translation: CASSQDLGGSGNTIYF.

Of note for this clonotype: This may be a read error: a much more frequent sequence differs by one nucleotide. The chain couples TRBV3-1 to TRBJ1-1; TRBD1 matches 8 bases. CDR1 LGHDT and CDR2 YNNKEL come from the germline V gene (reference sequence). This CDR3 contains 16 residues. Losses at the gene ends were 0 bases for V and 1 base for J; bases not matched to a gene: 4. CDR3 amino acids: CASSQDPGQENTEAFF. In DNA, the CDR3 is TGTGCCAGCAGCCAAGACCCGGGACAGGAGAACACTGAAGCTTTCTTT.

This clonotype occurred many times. CDR3 coding DNA: TGTGCCTGGAGTACTCGGACAGGCGGACGTGGCTACACCTTC. Its translation is CAWSTRTGGRGYTF. The V call is TRBV30, the J call TRBJ1-2, with 7 bases matching TRBD1. There are 14 residues in the CDR3. V shed 2 bases, J shed 7 bases, and the junction held 10 bases outside the gene matches. Germline CDR1 is GTSNPN and CDR2 is SVGIG (reference sequence).

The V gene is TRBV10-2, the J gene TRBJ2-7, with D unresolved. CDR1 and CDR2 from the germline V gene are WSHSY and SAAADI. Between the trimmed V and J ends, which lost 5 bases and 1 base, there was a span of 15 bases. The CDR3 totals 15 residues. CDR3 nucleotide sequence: TGCGCCAGCAGTACCGACCATGGACGGTCCTACGAGCAGTACTTC. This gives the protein CASSTDHGRSYEQYF.